The source of this T cell receptor beta chain is a study of Graves' ophthalmopathy and Graves' hyperthyroidism. The CDR3 spans 14 residues. V gave up 1 base and J gave up 6 bases; unmatched junction bases: 8. Germline values: CDR1 DFQATT, CDR2 SNEGSKA (reference sequence). This clonotype was seen repeatedly, ten times or more. RNA served as the template for amplifying TCR beta CDR3 regions. First-round RT-PCR relied on HTBI primers, and a second-round multiplex PCR came next. TCRdb ran MiXCR on the multiplex PCR reads and lists one entry per CDR3 protein. The sample records hundreds of thousands of distinct CDR3 sequences, roughly 20% being singletons. Orbital computed tomography and thyroid ultrasound, along with TRAb, serum thyroxine and clinical symptoms, underpinned diagnosis. The authors used Ficoll-Paque density gradient centrifugation to separate PBMCs. The input was about 10 ml of fresh peripheral blood.

The sequencing input was peripheral blood. The chain uses TRBV20-1 and TRBJ1-1; 7 positions match TRBD1. This sequence was found in a woman under 30 with stable Graves' hyperthyroidism. The CDR3 here is CSARVRGRRSEAFF. CDR3 bases: TGCAGTGCTAGAGTTAGGGGGCGAAGGTCTGAAGCTTTCTTT.